In this sample, the clone carrying this T cell receptor (beta chain) turned up a few times. Data came from immunoSEQ multiplex PCR; TCRdb stores just in-frame clones and leaves some out. Of under 40,000 clones listed, around 90% were seen once; the top ten hold 1.2%. The sample comes from a study of PD-1 blockade in classical Hodgkin lymphoma. Germline V gene lookup returns CDR1 SNHLY and CDR2 FYNNEI. V lost 4 bases and J 6 bases, leaving 16 bases between the germline ends. This CDR3 spans 15 amino acids. Time point here: newly diagnosed, previously untreated cHL patient sample. By magnetic negative selection, CD4+ T cells were purified from thawed PBMCs.

Input material: CD4+ T cells from blood. V and J are TRBV2 and TRBJ2-4; the D gene is possibly TRBD1 (5 bases). The origin of this receptor is a human donor with classical Hodgkin lymphoma. The CDR3, as DNA: TGTGCCAGCAGTGTGGGGCCGCGATTTGGAAACATTCAGTACTTC. It is translated as CASSVGPRFGNIQYF.